This T cell receptor beta chain was captured by sequencing in a study of cytomegalovirus exposure and HLA in healthy donors. Study background: Around 180 million T cells yielded roughly 120 million unique TCR beta sequences in earlier analysis.

On this clone: The target antigen is unknown. Germline and junction disagree at one end, which may indicate a read error.

The CDR3 length is 16 residues. Germline CDR1 and CDR2: SEHNR and FQNEAQ (reference sequence). Primers for the PCR totalled 60 Vbeta and 13 Jbeta. Authors' processing steps: Unique TCR beta chains numbered around 80 million in a later analysis, with roughly 10 million shared. Some clones are missing from TCRdb's copy, which holds only in-frame ones; the method was immunoSEQ multiplex PCR. V, J and clone size are those of that table, while D and trimming were read from the DNA. The data contain about 180,000 clones, approximately 80% of them seen just once; the ten biggest clones take up 2.2%. Study findings and constraints: V- and J-gene trimming in TCR beta was tied to a missense DCLRE1C variant by an analysis performed later. Three CMV-associated chains were confirmed in vitro to be specific for CMV antigens.

The chain employs TRBV7-9 and TRBJ1-2, with 8 bases matching TRBD1. What was sequenced was PBMCs. The sequence derives from a woman between 25 and 40 years old in good health and CMV-seronegative. The CDR3 protein is CSSSGPQGARGYGYTF. In nucleotides, the CDR3 is TGTTCCAGCAGCGGTCCCCAGGGGGCGCGAGGCTATGGCTACACCTTC.